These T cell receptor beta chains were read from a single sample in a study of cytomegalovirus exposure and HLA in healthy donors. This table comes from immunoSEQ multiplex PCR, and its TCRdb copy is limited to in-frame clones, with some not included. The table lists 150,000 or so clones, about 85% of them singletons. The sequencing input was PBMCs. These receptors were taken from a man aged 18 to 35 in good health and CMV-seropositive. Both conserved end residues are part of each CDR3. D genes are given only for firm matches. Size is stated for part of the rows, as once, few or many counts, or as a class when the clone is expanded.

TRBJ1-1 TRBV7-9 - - TGTGCCAGCACCCAGGGCGGGGAGAACACTGAAGCTTTCTTT CASTQGGENTEAFF
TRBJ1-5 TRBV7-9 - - TGTTCCAGCAGCTCACGGGGGAATCAGCCCCAGCATTTT CSSSSRGNQPQHF
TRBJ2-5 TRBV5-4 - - TGTGCCAGCAGCTCAAGGAGGGACCTACAAGAGACCCAGTACTTC CASSSRRDLQETQYF
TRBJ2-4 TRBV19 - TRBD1 TGTGCCAGTAGTATATCGACAGGGGCCCAGGTTCAGTACTTC CASSISTGAQVQYF
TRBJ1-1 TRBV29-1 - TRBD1 TGCAGCGGTATGGAACAGGGGCTCGCTGAAGCTTTCTTT CSGMEQGLAEAFF
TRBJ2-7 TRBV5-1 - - TGCGCCAGCAGCCCCATGGGCAGCACCTACGAGCAGTACTTC CASSPMGSTYEQYF
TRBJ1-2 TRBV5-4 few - TGTGCCAGCAGCCCGACAGGTGTATGGAGCTACACCTTC CASSPTGVWSYTF
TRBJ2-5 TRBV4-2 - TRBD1 TGTGCCAGCAGCCAAAGTACAGGGGGCGTTGAGACCCAGTACTTC CASSQSTGGVETQYF
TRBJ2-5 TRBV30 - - TGTGCCTGGAGTGCAGGGCAAGAGACCCAGTACTTC CAWSAGQETQYF
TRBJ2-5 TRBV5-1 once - TGCGCCAGCAGCCCAGGGGAGGGTACCCCTCGGGAGACCCAGTACTTC CASSPGEGTPRETQYF
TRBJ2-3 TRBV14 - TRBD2 TGTGCCAGCAGCCCCGGGGGGGGCACAGATACGCAGTATTTT CASSPGGGTDTQYF
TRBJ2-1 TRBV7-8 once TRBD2 TGTGCCAGCAGCTTAGACACTAGCGGGTGGTCGGGGGAGCAGTTCTTC CASSLDTSGWSGEQFF
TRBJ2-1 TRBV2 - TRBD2 TGTGCCAGCAGTGAAAGGCGGGGGGGGTACAATGAGCAGTTCTTC CASSERRGGYNEQFF
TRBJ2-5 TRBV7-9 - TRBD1 TGTGCCAGCAGCCGAGGACAGGCCCAAGAGACCCAGTACTTC CASSRGQAQETQYF
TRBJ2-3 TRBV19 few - TGTGCCAGTAGTATAGTGGCCCCTGTGGGCGCAGATACGCAGTATTTT CASSIVAPVGADTQYF
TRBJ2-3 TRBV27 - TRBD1 TGTGCCAGCAGTTTTATGAGGGGACAGGGGGCGGATACGCAGTATTTT CASSFMRGQGADTQYF
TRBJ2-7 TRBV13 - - TGTGCCAGCAGCTTAAGACTTTTACTCGGCGAGCAGTACTTC CASSLRLLLGEQYF
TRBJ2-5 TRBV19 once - TGTGCCAGTAGTCAGGGTTCCCAAGAGACCCAGTACTTC CASSQGSQETQYF
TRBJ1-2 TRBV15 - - TGTGCCACCAGCAGAGCTGACAGGTTGTATGGCTACACCTTC CATSRADRLYGYTF
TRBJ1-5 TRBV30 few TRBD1 TGTGCCTGGAGTAACCGGGACAGGGCGAATCAGCCCCAGCATTTT CAWSNRDRANQPQHF
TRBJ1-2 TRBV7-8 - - TGTGCCAGCAGCTTAGCTGCGGGCACCGACATCTATGGCTACACCTTC CASSLAAGTDIYGYTF
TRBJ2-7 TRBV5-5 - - TGTGCCAGCAGCTTGGTTCACGGGTGCTCCTACGAGCAGTACTTC CASSLVHGCSYEQYF
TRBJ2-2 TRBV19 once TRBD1 TGTGCCAGTAGCCCTGGACAGGGGACTAACACCGGGGAGCTGTTTTTT CASSPGQGTNTGELFF
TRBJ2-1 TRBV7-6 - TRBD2 TGTGCCAGCAGTTCTCAGACTAGCGGGGTTAGTGAGCAGTTCTTC CASSSQTSGVSEQFF
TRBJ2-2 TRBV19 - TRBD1 TGTGCCAGTAGTACCTACCGGGACAGGGATGGTGTCGGGGAGCTGTTTTTT CASSTYRDRDGVGELFF
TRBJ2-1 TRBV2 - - TGTGCCAGCGGTGAGACAGAGCAGTTCTTC CASGETEQFF
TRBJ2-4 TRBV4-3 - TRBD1 TGCGCCAGCAGCCAAGCGGGACAGGGTTACATTCAGTACTTC CASSQAGQGYIQYF
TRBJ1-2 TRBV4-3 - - TGCGCCAGCAGCCAAGATCACAGGGTCGCCTATGGCTACACCTTC CASSQDHRVAYGYTF
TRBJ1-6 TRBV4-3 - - TGCGCCAGCAGCCAAGCAAGTGGGAGCTCCTATAATTCACCCCTCCACTTT CASSQASGSSYNSPLHF
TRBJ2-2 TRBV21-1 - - TGTGCCATCTTGGACAGGGGGGAAGCCGGGGAGCTGTTTTTT CAILDRGEAGELFF
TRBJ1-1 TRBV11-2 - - TGTGCCAGCAGCTTATTTCTGGGGCCGAACACTGAAGCTTTCTTT CASSLFLGPNTEAFF
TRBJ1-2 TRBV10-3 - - TGTGCCATCATCGGGTGGGGGCTCAAGAACTATGGCTACACCTTC CAIIGWGLKNYGYTF
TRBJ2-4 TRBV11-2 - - TGTGCCAGCACCAATTCGGTGGTAGCCAAAAACATTCAGTACTTC CASTNSVVAKNIQYF
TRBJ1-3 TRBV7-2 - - TGTGCCAGCAGCTTACCCAGCTCTGGAAACACCATATATTTT CASSLPSSGNTIYF
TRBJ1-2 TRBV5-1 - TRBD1 TGCGCCAGCAGCTTGCGGAGGACAGGGGCGTTCTGGATGGGCTACCTGGGTGGCTACACCTTC CASSLRRTGAFWMGYLGGYTF
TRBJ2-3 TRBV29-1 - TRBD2 TGCAGCGTTGTAACCGGGGACTACACAGATACGCAGTATTTT CSVVTGDYTDTQYF
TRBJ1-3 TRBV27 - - TGTGCCAGCAGTCTCCTTGGGCCTGGAAACACCATATATTTT CASSLLGPGNTIYF
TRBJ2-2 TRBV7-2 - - TGTGCCAGCAGCTTAGTCACGGGGACCGGGGAGCTGTTTTTT CASSLVTGTGELFF
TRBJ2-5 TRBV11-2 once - TGTGCCAGCAGCTTAGGAACGGAGGCGGAGACCCAGTACTTC CASSLGTEAETQYF
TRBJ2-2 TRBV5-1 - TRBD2 TGCGCCAGCAGCCTGATACTAGCGGGGGGAAACACCGGGGAGCTGTTTTTT CASSLILAGGNTGELFF
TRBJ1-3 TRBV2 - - TGTGCCAGCAGTGAAGGACTTTTGCTCTCTGGAAACACCATATATTTT CASSEGLLLSGNTIYF
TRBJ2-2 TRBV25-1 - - TGTGCCAGCAGTGTGGCGGGAACCGGGGAGCTGTTTTTT CASSVAGTGELFF
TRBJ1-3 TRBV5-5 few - TGTGCCAGCAGCTTGGGCGGCGGTACTGGGTCTGGAAACACCATATATTTT CASSLGGGTGSGNTIYF
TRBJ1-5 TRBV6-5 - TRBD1 TGTGCCAGCAGTTACTCGTACAGGGGGAACAATCAGCCCCAGCATTTT CASSYSYRGNNQPQHF
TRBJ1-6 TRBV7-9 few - TGTGCCAGCAGCTTAAGTCAGGGGAATTCACCCCTCCACTTT CASSLSQGNSPLHF
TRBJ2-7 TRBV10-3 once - TGTGCCACGAGTGGGGGGTACGAGCAGTACTTC CATSGGYEQYF
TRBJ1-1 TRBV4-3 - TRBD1 TGCGCCAGCAGCCAACACGGACAGGGGAACACTGAAGCTTTCTTT CASSQHGQGNTEAFF
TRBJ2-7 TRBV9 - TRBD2 TGTGCCAGCAGCGCTAGGACTAGCGGGGGGTCCTTTGGCGAGCAGTACTTC CASSARTSGGSFGEQYF
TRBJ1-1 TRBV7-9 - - TGTGCCAGCAGCCCCCAGACAGGGAACACTGAAGCTTTCTTT CASSPQTGNTEAFF
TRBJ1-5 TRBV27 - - TGTGCCAGCAGTCCGGGACTGGGGCAGCAGCCCCAGCATTTT CASSPGLGQQPQHF
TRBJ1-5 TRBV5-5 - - TGTGCCAGCAGCTCGGAGGTTTATCAGCCCCAGCATTTT CASSSEVYQPQHF
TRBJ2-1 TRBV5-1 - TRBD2 TGCGCCAGCAGCCCAATAGCGGGGGGGGGCAATGAGCAGTTCTTC CASSPIAGGGNEQFF
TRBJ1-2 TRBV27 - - TGTGCCAGCAGTTTAGCATCCGGGGGCTATGGCTACACCTTC CASSLASGGYGYTF
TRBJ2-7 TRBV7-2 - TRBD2 TGTGCCAGCAGCTCCCTAGCGGGGGTTTCCTACGAGCAGTACTTC CASSSLAGVSYEQYF